This T cell receptor (delta chain) was captured in a study of Vδ1+ human thymocytes. Findings and caveats of the study: Unlike peripheral blood Vdelta1+ controls, thymic delta-chain sequences included about 20% Vdelta2 and few Vdelta3. Thymic TRG and TRD repertoires appeared highly polyclonal. Donors shared many TRG clonotypes but few TRD clonotypes.

From germline, CDR1 is TSWWSYY and CDR2 QGS. The CDR3 extends over 25 amino acids. The trim removed 4 bases at V and 1 base at J, leaving 30 bases unmatched. Alphabeta T cells were depleted, then CD3+ Vdelta1+ Vdelta2- thymocytes were FACS-sorted. To note about this clone: No antigen is known for it.

Extracted RNA was reverse transcribed into cDNA. Multiplex PCR used pooled V-gene forward primers and a constant-region reverse primer to amplify CDR3s. TCRdb fed the multiplex PCR reads to CATT. The sample yields 70,000 or so delta-chain clones, approximately 37% seen once. The clonotype comes from a boy under two years old who had congenital heart surgery. The rearrangement links TRDV1 to TRDJ1; 13 bases are shared with TRDD3. The sequenced sample was Vdelta1+ gamma-delta thymocytes from the thymus. Noted subset: FACS-sorted CD3+ TCRalphabeta- TCRVdelta1+ TCRVdelta2- thymocytes. CDR3 coding DNA: TGTGCTCTTGGGGGACCCCCCGGTCTCCCTACGAGGGCTTACTGGGGGATACGCCGCACCGATAAACTCATCTTT. This sequence encodes CALGGPPGLPTRAYWGIRRTDKLIF.